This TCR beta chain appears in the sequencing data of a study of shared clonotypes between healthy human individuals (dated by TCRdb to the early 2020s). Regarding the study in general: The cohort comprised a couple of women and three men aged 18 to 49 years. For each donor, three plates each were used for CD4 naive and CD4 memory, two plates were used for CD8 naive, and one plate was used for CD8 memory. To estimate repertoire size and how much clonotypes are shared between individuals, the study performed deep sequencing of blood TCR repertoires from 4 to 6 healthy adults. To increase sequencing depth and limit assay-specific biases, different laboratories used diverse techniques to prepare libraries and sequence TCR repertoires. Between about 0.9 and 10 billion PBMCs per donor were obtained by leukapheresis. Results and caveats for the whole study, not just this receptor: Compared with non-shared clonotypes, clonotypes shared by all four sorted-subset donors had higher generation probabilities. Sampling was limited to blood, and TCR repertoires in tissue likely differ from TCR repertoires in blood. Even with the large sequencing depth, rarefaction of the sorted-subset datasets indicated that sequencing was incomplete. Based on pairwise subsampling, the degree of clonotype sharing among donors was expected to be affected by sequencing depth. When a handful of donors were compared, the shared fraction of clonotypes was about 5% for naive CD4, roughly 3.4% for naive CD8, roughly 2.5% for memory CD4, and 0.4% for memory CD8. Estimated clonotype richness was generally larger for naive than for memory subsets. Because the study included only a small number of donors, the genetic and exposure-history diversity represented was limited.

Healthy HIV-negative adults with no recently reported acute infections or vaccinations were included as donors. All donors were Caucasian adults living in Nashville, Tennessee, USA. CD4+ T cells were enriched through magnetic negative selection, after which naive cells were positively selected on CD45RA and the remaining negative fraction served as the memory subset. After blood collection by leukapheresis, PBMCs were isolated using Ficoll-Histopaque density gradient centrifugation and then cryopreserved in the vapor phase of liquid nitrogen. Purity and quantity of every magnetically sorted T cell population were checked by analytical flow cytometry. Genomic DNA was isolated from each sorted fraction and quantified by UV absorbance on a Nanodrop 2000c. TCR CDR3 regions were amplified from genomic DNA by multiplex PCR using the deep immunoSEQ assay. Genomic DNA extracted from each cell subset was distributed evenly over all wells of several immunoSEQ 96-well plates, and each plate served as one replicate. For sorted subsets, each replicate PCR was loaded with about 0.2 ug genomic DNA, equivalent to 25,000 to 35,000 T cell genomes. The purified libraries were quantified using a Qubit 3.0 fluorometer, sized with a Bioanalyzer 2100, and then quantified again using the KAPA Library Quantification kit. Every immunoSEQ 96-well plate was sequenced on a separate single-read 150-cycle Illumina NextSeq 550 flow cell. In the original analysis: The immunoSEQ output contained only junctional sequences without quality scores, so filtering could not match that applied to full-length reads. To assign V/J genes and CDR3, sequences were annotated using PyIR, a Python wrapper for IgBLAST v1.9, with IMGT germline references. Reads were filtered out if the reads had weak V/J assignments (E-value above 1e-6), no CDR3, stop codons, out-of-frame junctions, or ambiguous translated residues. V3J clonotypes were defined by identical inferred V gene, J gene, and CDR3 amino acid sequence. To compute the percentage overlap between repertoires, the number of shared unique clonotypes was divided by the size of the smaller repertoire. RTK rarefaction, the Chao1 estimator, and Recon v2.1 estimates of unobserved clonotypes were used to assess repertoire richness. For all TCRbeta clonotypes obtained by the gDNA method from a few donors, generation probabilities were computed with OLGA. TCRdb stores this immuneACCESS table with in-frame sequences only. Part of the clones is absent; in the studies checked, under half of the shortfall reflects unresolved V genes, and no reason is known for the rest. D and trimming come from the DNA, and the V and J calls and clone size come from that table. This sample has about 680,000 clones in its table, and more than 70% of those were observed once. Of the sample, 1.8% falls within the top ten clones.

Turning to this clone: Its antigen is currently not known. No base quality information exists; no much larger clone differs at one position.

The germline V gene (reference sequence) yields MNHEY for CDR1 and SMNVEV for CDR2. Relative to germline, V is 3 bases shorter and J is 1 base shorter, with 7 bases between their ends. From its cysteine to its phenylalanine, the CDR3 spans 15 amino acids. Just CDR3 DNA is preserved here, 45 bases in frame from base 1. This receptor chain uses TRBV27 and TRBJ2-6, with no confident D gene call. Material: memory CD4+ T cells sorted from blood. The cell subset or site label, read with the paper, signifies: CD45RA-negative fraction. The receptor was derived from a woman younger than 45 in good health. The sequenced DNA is TGTGCCAGCAGTTTTCTGGGGTCTGGGGCCAACGTCCTGACTTTC. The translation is CASSFLGSGANVLTF. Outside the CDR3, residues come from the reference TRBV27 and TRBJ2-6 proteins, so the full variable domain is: EAQVTQNPRYLITVTGKKLTVTCSQNMNHEYMSWYRQDPGLGLRQIYYSMNVEVTDKGDVPEGYKVSRKEKRNFPLILESPSPNQTSLYFCASSFLGSGANVLTFGAGSRLTVL.